The rows below give T cell receptor beta chains drawn from one sample of a study of T-cell memory formation after mild COVID-19. TCRdb independently ran MiXCR on the 5' RACE reads; one entry per CDR3 protein. The sample has around 80,000 distinct CDR3 sequences, over 10% seen once; the top ten hold 41%. The sequencing input was PBMCs or a T cell subset sorted from them (not recorded which). The source is a man aged 18 to 35 who had mild COVID-19 (a few samples of this study predate the infection). Cell type and time point are not known. Each CDR3 is given with its conserved first and last residue. The D gene is left open where the match is weak. Only some rows state a clone size, as once, few, many or a class for expanded clones.

j_call,v_call,clone_size,d_call,cdr3_aa,cdr3_nt
TRBJ2-7,TRBV29-1,few,.,CSVRDTRSYEQYF,TGCAGCGTGAGGGACACTCGCTCCTACGAGCAGTACTTC
TRBJ1-2,TRBV6-6,many,.,CASSPNYGYTF,TGTGCCAGCAGTCCAAACTATGGCTACACCTTC
TRBJ2-5,TRBV7-9,few,TRBD1,CASSYRDRGTETQYF,TGTGCCAGCAGTTACCGGGACAGGGGGACAGAGACCCAGTACTTC
TRBJ2-5,TRBV5-1,many,.,CASSLEGGRQETQYF,TGCGCCAGCAGCTTGGAGGGGGGCCGACAAGAGACCCAGTACTTC
TRBJ1-2,TRBV20-1,few,TRBD1,CSARDKDRGINYGYTF,TGCAGTGCTAGAGATAAAGACAGGGGTATCAACTATGGCTACACCTTC
TRBJ2-2,TRBV5-4,many,.,CASSTPVVNTGELFF,TGTGCCAGCAGTACCCCAGTAGTCAACACCGGGGAGCTGTTTTTT
TRBJ2-1,TRBV7-9,.,.,CASSFTPGLSYNEQFF,TGTGCCAGCAGCTTTACACCGGGACTTTCCTACAATGAGCAGTTCTTC
TRBJ2-2,TRBV29-1,few,TRBD1,CSADRAITGELFF,TGCAGCGCGGACAGGGCCATCACCGGGGAGCTGTTTTTT
TRBJ2-4,TRBV6-5,.,TRBD1,CASSYVQGAFQYF,TGTGCCAGCAGTTACGTCCAGGGGGCTTTTCAGTACTTC
TRBJ1-2,TRBV7-9,few,TRBD1,CASSPGQGANYGYTF,TGTGCCAGCAGCCCAGGACAGGGAGCCAACTATGGCTACACCTTC
TRBJ1-1,TRBV5-4,many,.,CASSLVGPGTEAFF,TGTGCCAGCAGCTTGGTGGGACCGGGGACTGAAGCTTTCTTT
TRBJ2-7,TRBV6-5,many,.,CASSSYPGYEQYF,TGTGCCAGCAGCAGTTATCCAGGGTACGAGCAGTACTTC
TRBJ2-1,TRBV29-1,few,TRBD1,CSVEGPTGGDEQFF,TGCAGCGTTGAAGGTCCGACAGGGGGCGACGAGCAGTTCTTC
TRBJ2-7,TRBV7-9,many,.,CASSSRTVSYEQYF,TGTGCCAGCAGCTCAAGAACAGTTTCCTACGAGCAGTACTTC
TRBJ2-4,TRBV19,.,TRBD1,CASRTGGWTGFENIQYF,TGTGCCAGTAGGACCGGGGGATGGACAGGGTTCGAAAACATTCAGTACTTC
TRBJ1-2,TRBV20-1,.,TRBD1,CSAPPGQLNYGYTF,TGCAGTGCTCCCCCGGGACAGCTTAACTATGGCTACACCTTC
TRBJ1-3,TRBV10-3,.,.,CAISPRTVLSGNTIYF,TGTGCCATCAGCCCTAGGACAGTCCTCTCTGGAAACACCATATATTTT
TRBJ1-1,TRBV6-2/TRBV6-3,.,TRBD1,CASSQSRGFGTEAFF,TGTGCCAGCAGTCAATCCAGGGGGTTTGGCACTGAAGCTTTCTTT
TRBJ1-1,TRBV15,.,TRBD1,CATSPPDRMNTEAFF,TGTGCCACCAGCCCCCCGGACAGGATGAACACTGAAGCTTTCTTT
TRBJ2-1,TRBV5-1,.,.,CASSLVPLEQINEQFF,TGCGCCAGCAGCTTGGTGCCTTTGGAGCAAATCAATGAGCAGTTCTTC
TRBJ2-1,TRBV7-6,.,TRBD2,CASSPGGWNEQFF,TGTGCCAGCAGCCCGGGGGGATGGAATGAGCAGTTCTTC
TRBJ2-2,TRBV6-5,.,.,CASSYSTSGHGELFF,TGTGCCAGCAGTTACTCGACCTCGGGTCACGGGGAGCTGTTTTTT
TRBJ2-3,TRBV4-1,.,.,CASSQVGGEDTDTQYF,TGCGCCAGCAGCCAAGTCGGCGGGGAGGACACAGATACGCAGTATTTT
TRBJ2-1,TRBV11-2,.,.,CASSHNNEQFF,TGTGCCAGCAGCCACAACAATGAGCAGTTCTTC
TRBJ2-5,TRBV19,.,TRBD2,CASSIQRGQEAQYF,TGTGCCAGTAGTATTCAGCGGGGGCAAGAGGCCCAGTACTTC
TRBJ2-6,TRBV11-2,.,.,CASSPWGVGGANVLTF,TGTGCCAGCAGCCCCTGGGGGGTCGGTGGGGCCAACGTCCTGACTTTC
TRBJ2-3,TRBV30,.,TRBD2,CAWGTSGGTDTQYF,TGTGCCTGGGGGACTAGCGGGGGCACAGATACGCAGTATTTT
TRBJ2-1,TRBV27,.,TRBD2,CASSDSGGAYNEQFF,TGTGCCAGCTCCGACAGCGGGGGGGCCTACAATGAGCAGTTCTTC
TRBJ2-5,TRBV7-9,few,.,CASSPWGETQYF,TGTGCCAGCAGCCCGTGGGGAGAGACCCAGTACTTC
TRBJ2-5,TRBV3-1,.,TRBD2,CASSPAGTSIQETQYF,TGTGCCAGCAGCCCGGCCGGGACTAGCATCCAAGAGACCCAGTACTTC
TRBJ2-1,TRBV20-1,few,.,CSARDGGSYNEQFF,TGCAGTGCTAGAGATGGGGGCTCCTACAATGAGCAGTTCTTC
TRBJ1-5,TRBV5-1,.,TRBD1,CASSPGQSEDQPQHF,TGCGCCAGCAGCCCGGGACAGAGCGAAGATCAGCCCCAGCATTTT
TRBJ1-2,TRBV7-6,many,.,CASSLVQSYGYTF,TGTGCCAGCAGCTTAGTACAGAGCTATGGCTACACCTTC
TRBJ1-2,TRBV4-1,few,TRBD1,CASSPRDSSSGYTF,TGCGCCAGCAGCCCGCGGGACAGTAGCTCTGGCTACACCTTC
TRBJ1-1,TRBV6-5,.,.,CASSYRGMNTEAFF,TGTGCCAGCAGTTACCGGGGCATGAACACTGAAGCTTTCTTT
TRBJ2-3,TRBV6-4,.,TRBD1,CASSDQLRQGSDTQYF,TGTGCCAGCAGTGACCAATTACGACAGGGTTCAGATACGCAGTATTTT
TRBJ2-3,TRBV20-1,.,.,CSAHFDRTPDTQYF,TGCAGTGCTCATTTCGACAGGACTCCAGATACGCAGTATTTT
TRBJ2-1,TRBV5-4,many,TRBD2,CASSPTSGGHYNEQFF,TGTGCCAGCAGCCCCACTAGCGGGGGCCACTACAATGAGCAGTTCTTC
TRBJ2-3,TRBV6-2/TRBV6-3,few,TRBD2,CASSYRDYTDTQYF,TGTGCCAGCAGTTACAGGGACTACACAGATACGCAGTATTTT
TRBJ2-3,TRBV29-1,few,.,CSADGMPGSSTDTQYF,TGCAGCGCCGACGGTATGCCGGGGTCTAGCACAGATACGCAGTATTTT
TRBJ1-1,TRBV6-2/TRBV6-3,few,.,CASSYLGNTEAFF,TGTGCCAGCAGTTACCTGGGGAACACTGAAGCTTTCTTT
TRBJ1-6,TRBV4-3,.,.,CASSQAADSPLHF,TGCGCCAGCAGCCAAGCTGCCGACAGCCCCCTCCACTTT